Presented here are 8 T cell receptor beta chains from one specimen sequenced in a study of blood T cell repertoires in COVID-19. The protocol was immunoSEQ multiplex PCR, while the TCRdb copy is restricted to in-frame clones and leaves out a portion. The table includes a few hundred thousand clones, about nine tenths detected once. Specimen: PBMCs or T cells enriched from blood (not recorded which). The receptor source for this set is a woman younger than 45 who had recovered from COVID-19.

V usage is TRBV24-1 and J usage is TRBJ2-3, with 7 bases aligning to TRBD1. V shed 3 bases and J 5 bases; nucleotides not matched to a gene: 10. The CDR3 spans 16 residues. The germline V gene encodes CDR1 KGHDR and CDR2 SFDVKD. The CDR3 sequence is CATSDEGAIVGDTQYF. The CDR3 DNA follows: TGTGCCACCAGTGATGAGGGGGCCATAGTTGGAGATACGCAGTATTTT.

The chain joins TRBV27 to TRBJ2-7, with 12 nucleotides matching TRBD2. Trimming removed 8 bases from V and 1 base from J; junction bases left unmatched: 9. This CDR3 region has 16 residues. CDR1 is MNHEY and CDR2 is SMNVEV in the germline V gene (reference sequence). CDR3 in DNA: TGTGCCAGCTCGCTAGCGGGAGGGCTATATTCCTACGAGCAGTACTTC. It is translated as CASSLAGGLYSYEQYF.

The V and J genes are TRBV13 and TRBJ1-3; D is uncertain. Germline V gene sequence: CDR1 PRHDT, CDR2 FYEKMQ (reference sequence). The ends were cut back, 0 bases at V and 0 bases at J, with 6 bases in the middle. The length of the CDR3 is 15 residues. In nucleotides, the CDR3 is TGTGCCAGCAGCTTAGGTATGAGCTCTGGAAACACCATATATTTT. Encoded protein: CASSLGMSSGNTIYF.

The rearrangement uses TRBV5-1 and TRBJ2-3, with D maybe TRBD1 (5 bases). This CDR3 is built from 15 residues. V was pared by 1 base and J by 6 bases, with 15 bases between. Per the germline V gene, CDR1 is SGHRS and CDR2 is YFSETQ. CDR3 nucleotide sequence: TGCGCCAGCAGCTTGCGGAGCACATCAGGGGATACGCAGTATTTT. It translates to CASSLRSTSGDTQYF.

The chain carries TRBV2 and TRBJ2-3; 10 bases agree with TRBD2. The CDR3 spans 17 residues. Germline V gene sequence: CDR1 SNHLY, CDR2 FYNNEI. V shed 8 bases, J shed 0 bases, and the junction held 11 bases outside the gene matches. This CDR3 reads CASPLSGRQGSTDTQYF. The CDR3 DNA reads as TGTGCCAGCCCTCTTAGCGGGAGGCAAGGAAGCACAGATACGCAGTATTTT.

In regard to this clone: One end of the junction fails to match germline, which may point to a read error. This chain links TRBV7-7 with TRBJ2-5; weak D call: TRBD1 (6 bases). The CDR3 totals 16 residues. Germline loops: CDR1 SSHAT, CDR2 FNYEAQ (reference sequence). The DNA of the CDR3 is TGTGCTAGCAGCTTAGGGAAAGGGGGAATCGGGGAGACCCAGTACTTC. Protein product: CASSLGKGGIGETQYF.

This clone occurred a few times. This chain uses TRBV29-1 with TRBJ2-1; 9 bases fit TRBD1. This CDR3 region has 15 residues. V lost 6 bases, J lost 2 bases, and 8 bases stayed unmatched. Germline V gene sequence: CDR1 SQVTM, CDR2 ANQGSEA. The CDR3 spells CSVVQDRGAYNEQFF. CDR3 bases: TGCAGCGTCGTACAAGACAGGGGGGCCTACAATGAGCAGTTCTTC.

Worth noting for this clone: Other DNA sequences from this sample encode an identical CDR3 as well. The chain carries TRBV5-1 and TRBJ2-5; 12 positions agree with TRBD2. This CDR3 region has 15 residues. The trim removed 3 bases at V and 2 bases at J, leaving 2 bases unmatched. CDR1 SGHRS and CDR2 YFSETQ come from the germline V gene. CDR3 protein: CASSSGLAGQETQYF. CDR3 coding DNA: TGCGCCAGCAGCTCAGGACTAGCGGGACAAGAGACCCAGTACTTC.